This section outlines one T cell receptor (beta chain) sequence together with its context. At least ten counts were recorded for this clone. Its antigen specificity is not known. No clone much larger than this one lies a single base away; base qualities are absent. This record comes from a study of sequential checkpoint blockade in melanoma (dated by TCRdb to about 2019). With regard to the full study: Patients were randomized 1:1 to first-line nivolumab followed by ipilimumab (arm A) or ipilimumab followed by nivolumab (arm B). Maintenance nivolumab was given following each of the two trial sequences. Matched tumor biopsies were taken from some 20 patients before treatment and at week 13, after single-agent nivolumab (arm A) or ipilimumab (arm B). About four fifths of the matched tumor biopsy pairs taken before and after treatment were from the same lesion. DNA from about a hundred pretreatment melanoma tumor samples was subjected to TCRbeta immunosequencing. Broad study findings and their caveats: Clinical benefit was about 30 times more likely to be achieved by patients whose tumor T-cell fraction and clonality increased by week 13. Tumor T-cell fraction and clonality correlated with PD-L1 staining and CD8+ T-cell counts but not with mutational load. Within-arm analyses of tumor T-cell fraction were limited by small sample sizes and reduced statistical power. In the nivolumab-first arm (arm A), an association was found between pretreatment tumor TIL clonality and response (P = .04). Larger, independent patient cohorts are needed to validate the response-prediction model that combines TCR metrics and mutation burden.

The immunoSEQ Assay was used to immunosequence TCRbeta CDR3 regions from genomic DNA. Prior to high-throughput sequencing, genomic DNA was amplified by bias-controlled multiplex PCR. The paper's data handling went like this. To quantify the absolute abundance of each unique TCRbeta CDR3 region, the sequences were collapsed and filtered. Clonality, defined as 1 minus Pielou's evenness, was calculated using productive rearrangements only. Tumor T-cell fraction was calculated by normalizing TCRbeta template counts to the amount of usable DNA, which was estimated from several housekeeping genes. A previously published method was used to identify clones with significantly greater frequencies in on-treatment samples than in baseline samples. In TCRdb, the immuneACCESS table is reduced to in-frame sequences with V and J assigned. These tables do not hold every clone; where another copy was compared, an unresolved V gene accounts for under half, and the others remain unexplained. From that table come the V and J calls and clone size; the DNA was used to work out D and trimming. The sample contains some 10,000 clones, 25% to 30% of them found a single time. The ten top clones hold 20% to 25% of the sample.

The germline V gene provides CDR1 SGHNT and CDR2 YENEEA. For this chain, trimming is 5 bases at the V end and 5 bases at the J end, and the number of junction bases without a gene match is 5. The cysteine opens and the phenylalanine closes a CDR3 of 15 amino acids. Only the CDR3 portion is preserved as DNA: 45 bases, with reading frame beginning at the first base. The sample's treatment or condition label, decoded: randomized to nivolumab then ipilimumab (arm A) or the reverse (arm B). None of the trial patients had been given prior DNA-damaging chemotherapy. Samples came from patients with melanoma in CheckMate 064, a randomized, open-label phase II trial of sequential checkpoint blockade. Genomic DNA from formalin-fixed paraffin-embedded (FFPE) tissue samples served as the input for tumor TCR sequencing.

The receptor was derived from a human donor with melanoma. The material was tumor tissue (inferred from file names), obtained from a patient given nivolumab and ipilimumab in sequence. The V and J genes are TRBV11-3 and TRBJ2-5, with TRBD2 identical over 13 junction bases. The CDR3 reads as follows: CASSKGLAGVETQYF. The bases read TGTGCCAGCAGCAAAGGACTAGCGGGGGTGGAGACCCAGTACTTC.